This T cell receptor (beta chain) comes out of a study of CD8 T cells in ankylosing spondylitis. The CDR3 has 14 amino acids. J gave up 4 bases and V 5 bases, and 6 bases lay outside the gene matches. Looked up from germline, CDR1 is SGHTA and CDR2 is FQGNSA. TCRdb reprocessed the 5' RACE reads via MiXCR and lists one record per CDR3 protein. The sample includes tens of thousands of distinct CDR3 sequences, around 10% of them seen just once. This clonotype was found once. Source material: blood, either unsorted or a sorted T cell fraction (not recorded which). V usage is TRBV7-2 and J usage is TRBJ1-2; TRBD1 aligns across 8 bases. This TCR was recovered from a male donor with ankylosing spondylitis or in good health (not recorded which). This CDR3 is CASSADRGPYGYTF. In DNA form, the CDR3 reads TGTGCCAGCAGCGCAGACAGGGGTCCCTATGGCTACACCTTC.